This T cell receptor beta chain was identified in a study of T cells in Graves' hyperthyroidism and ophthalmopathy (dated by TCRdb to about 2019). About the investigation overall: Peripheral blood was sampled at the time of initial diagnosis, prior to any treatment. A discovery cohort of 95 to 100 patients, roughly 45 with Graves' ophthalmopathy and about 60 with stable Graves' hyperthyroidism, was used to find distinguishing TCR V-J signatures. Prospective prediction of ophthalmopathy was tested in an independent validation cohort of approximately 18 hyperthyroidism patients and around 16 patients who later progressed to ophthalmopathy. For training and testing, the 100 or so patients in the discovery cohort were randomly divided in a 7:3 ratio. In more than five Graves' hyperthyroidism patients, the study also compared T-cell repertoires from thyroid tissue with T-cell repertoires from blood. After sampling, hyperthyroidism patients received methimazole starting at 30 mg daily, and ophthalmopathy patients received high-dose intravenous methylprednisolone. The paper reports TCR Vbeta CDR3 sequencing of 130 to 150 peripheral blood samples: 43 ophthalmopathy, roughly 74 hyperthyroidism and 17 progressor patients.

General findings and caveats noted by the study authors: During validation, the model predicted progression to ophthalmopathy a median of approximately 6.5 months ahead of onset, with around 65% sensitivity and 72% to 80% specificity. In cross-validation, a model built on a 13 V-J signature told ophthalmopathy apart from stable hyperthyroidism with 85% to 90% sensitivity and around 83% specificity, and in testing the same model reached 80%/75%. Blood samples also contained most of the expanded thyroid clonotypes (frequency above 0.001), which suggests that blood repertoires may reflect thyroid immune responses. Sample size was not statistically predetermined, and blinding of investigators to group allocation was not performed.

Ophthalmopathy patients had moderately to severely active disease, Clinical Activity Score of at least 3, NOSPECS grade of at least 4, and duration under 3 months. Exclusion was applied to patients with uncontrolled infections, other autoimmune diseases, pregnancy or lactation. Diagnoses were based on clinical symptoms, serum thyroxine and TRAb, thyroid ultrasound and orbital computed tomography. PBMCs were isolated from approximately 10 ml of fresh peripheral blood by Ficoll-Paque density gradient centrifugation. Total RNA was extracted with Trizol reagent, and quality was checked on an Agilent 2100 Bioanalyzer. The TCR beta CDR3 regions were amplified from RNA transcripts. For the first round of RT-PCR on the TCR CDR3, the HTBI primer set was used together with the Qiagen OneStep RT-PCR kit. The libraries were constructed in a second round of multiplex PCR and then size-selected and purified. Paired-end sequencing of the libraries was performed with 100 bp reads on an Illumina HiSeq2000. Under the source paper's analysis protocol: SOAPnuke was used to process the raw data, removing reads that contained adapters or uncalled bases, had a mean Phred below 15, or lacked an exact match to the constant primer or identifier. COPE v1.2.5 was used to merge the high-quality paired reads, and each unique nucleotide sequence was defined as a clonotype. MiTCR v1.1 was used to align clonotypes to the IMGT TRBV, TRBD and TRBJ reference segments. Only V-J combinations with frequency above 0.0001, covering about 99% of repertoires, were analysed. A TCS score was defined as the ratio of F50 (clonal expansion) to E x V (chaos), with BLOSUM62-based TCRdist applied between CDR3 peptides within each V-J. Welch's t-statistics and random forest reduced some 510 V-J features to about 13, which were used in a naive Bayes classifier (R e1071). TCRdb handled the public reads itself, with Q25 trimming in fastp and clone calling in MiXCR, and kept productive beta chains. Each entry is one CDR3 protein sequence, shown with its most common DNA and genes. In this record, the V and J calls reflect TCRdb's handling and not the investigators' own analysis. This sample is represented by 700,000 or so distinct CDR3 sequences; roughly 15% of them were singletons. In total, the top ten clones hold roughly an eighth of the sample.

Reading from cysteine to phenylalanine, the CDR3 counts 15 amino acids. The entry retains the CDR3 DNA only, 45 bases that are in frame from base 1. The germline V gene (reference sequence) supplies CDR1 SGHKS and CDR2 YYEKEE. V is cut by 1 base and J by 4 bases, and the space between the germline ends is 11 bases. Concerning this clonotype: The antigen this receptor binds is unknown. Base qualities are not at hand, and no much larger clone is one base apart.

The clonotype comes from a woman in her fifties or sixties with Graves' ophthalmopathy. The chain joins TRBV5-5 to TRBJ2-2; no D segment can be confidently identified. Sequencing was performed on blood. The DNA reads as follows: TGTGCCAGCAGCTTGCTGAAATTCGGCACCGGGGAGCTGTTTTTT. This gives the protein CASSLLKFGTGELFF. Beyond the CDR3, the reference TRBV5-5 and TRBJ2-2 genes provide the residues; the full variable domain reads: DAGVTQSPTHLIKTRGQQVTLRCSPISGHKSVSWYQQVLGQGPQFIFQYYEKEERGRGNFPDRFSARQFPNYSSELNVNALLLGDSALYLCASSLLKFGTGELFFGEGSRLTVL.